This T cell receptor (beta chain) derives from a study of T cell responses to AZD1222 COVID-19 vaccine. Clones were read by immunoSEQ multiplex PCR, and TCRdb kept only the in-frame ones, dropping some. The sample holds over 130,000 clones, about 94% seen once. The material was peripheral blood, obtained 28 days after the second AZD1222 dose. This clonotype was obtained from an adult who received the AZD1222 COVID-19 vaccine.

CDR3 nucleotides: TGTGCCACCAGCAGAGAATTGTTGGGCAGGGAGGCTGAGCAGTTCTTC. Its translation is CATSRELLGREAEQFF. This chain links TRBV15 with TRBJ2-1; D may be TRBD2 (6 bases). CDR1 and CDR2 (germline): LNHNV, YYDKDF (reference sequence). The V end lost 0 bases, the J end lost 9 bases, and 18 bases lay between the germline ends. The CDR3 consists of 16 residues.